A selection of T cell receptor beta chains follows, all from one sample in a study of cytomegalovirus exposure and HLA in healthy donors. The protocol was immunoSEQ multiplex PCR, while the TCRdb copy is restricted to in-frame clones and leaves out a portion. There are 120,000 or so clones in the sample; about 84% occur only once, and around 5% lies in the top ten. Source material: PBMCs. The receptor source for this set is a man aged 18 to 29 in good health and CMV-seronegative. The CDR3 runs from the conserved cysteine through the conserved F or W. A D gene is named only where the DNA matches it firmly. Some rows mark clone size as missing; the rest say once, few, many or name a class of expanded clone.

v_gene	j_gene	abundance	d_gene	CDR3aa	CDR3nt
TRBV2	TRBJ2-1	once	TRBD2	CASSHRGGAYEQFF	TGTGCCAGCAGTCATCGCGGGGGGGCTTATGAGCAGTTCTTC
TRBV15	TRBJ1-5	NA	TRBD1	CATSRDRTGKKPQHF	TGTGCCACCAGCAGAGATCGGACAGGCAAGAAGCCCCAGCATTTT
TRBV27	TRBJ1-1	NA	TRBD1	CASSPNQGVKDTEAFF	TGTGCCAGCAGTCCGAATCAGGGGGTGAAGGATACTGAAGCTTTCTTT
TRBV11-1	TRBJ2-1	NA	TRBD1	CASSRGQGSNEQFF	TGTGCCAGCAGCCGGGGACAGGGCTCCAATGAGCAGTTCTTC
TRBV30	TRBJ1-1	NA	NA	CAWSVLYRAFF	TGTGCCTGGAGTGTACTCTACAGAGCTTTCTTT
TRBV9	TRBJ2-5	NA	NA	CASSEVTGSVETQYF	TGTGCCAGCAGCGAAGTCACAGGGTCGGTGGAGACCCAGTACTTC
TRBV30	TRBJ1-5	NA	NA	CAWSGTGNQPQHF	TGTGCCTGGAGTGGTACGGGTAATCAGCCCCAGCATTTT
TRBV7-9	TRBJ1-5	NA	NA	CASSLALSGFSNQPQHF	TGTGCCAGCAGCTTAGCGCTGTCCGGGTTCAGCAATCAGCCCCAGCATTTT
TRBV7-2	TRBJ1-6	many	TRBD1	CASSLGTGQSPLHF	TGTGCCAGCAGCTTAGGGACAGGGCAATCACCCCTCCACTTT
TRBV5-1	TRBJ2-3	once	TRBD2	CASSGGSGGANKYF	TGCGCCAGCAGCGGGGGGAGCGGGGGAGCGAACAAGTATTTT
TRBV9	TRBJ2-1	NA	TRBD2	CASTRSGRMNEQFF	TGTGCCAGCACGAGGAGCGGGAGAATGAATGAGCAGTTCTTC
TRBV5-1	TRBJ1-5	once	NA	CASSPGLGGDRNQPQHF	TGCGCCAGCAGCCCGGGTTTGGGGGGTGATAGGAATCAGCCCCAGCATTTT
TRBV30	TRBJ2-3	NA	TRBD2	CAWRGREVPVSTDTQYF	TGTGCCTGGAGGGGGCGGGAGGTCCCCGTTAGCACAGATACGCAGTATTTT
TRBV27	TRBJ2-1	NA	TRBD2	CASSSRLAGAYNEQFF	TGTGCCAGCAGTTCCCGACTAGCGGGGGCCTACAATGAGCAGTTCTTC
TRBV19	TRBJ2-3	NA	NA	CASSIVASGTDTQYF	TGTGCCAGTAGTATAGTGGCTAGCGGCACAGATACGCAGTATTTT
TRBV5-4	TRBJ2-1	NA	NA	CASSLTDEQFF	TGTGCCAGCAGCTTGACAGATGAGCAGTTCTTC
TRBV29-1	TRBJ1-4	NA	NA	CSAGQNEKLFF	TGCAGCGCTGGACAGAATGAAAAACTGTTTTTT
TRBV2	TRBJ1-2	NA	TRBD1	CASSNREGGGLYGYTF	TGTGCCAGCAGTAACCGGGAAGGGGGCGGTTTGTATGGCTACACCTTC
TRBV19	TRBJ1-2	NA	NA	CASSTGQSFYGYTF	TGTGCCAGTAGTACCGGACAGTCCTTCTATGGCTACACCTTC
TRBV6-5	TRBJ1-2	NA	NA	CASSYPRQDLNGYTF	TGTGCCAGCAGTTACCCGAGACAGGACCTAAATGGCTACACCTTC
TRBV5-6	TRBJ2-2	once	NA	CASSLGIRVNTGELFF	TGTGCCAGCAGCTTGGGGATCAGGGTTAACACCGGGGAGCTGTTTTTT
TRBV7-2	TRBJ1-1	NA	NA	CASSQTLGNTEAFF	TGTGCCAGCAGCCAGACCCTAGGGAACACTGAAGCTTTCTTT
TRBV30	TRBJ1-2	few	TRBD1	CAWGGQGYGYTF	TGTGCCTGGGGTGGACAGGGCTATGGCTACACCTTC
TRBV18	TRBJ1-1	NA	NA	CASSPRQDVKNTEAFF	TGTGCCAGCTCACCCCGACAGGATGTGAAGAACACTGAAGCTTTCTTT
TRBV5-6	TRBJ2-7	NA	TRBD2	CASSFGGGPSSYEQYF	TGTGCCAGCAGCTTTGGGGGAGGGCCAAGCTCCTACGAGCAGTACTTC
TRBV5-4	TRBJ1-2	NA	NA	CASSPGGSQGGYTF	TGTGCCAGCAGCCCTGGGGGCAGCCAGGGTGGCTACACCTTC
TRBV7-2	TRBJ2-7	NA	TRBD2	CASSYSGRAVQYF	TGTGCCAGCAGCTATAGCGGGAGGGCTGTGCAGTACTTC
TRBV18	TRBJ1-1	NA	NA	CASSTKQGNTEAFF	TGTGCCAGCTCAACTAAACAGGGGAACACTGAAGCTTTCTTT
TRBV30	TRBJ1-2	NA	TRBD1	CAWRSGDRVFEGYTF	TGTGCCTGGAGGTCTGGCGACAGGGTATTTGAAGGCTACACCTTC
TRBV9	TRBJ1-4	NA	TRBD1	CASSVLTGENEKLFF	TGTGCCAGCAGCGTACTGACAGGGGAAAATGAAAAACTGTTTTTT